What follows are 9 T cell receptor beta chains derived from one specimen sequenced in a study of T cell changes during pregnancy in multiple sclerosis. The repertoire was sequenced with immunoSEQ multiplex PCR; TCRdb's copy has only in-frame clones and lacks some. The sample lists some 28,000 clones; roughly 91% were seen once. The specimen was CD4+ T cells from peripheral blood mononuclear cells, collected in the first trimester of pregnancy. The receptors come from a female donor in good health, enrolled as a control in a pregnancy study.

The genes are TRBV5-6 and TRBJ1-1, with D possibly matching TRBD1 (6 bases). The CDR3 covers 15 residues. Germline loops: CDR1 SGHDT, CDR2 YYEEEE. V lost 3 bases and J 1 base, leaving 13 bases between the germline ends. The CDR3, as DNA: TGTGCCAGCAGCTCGATACAGGGTACGAACACTGAAGCTTTCTTT. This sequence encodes CASSSIQGTNTEAFF.

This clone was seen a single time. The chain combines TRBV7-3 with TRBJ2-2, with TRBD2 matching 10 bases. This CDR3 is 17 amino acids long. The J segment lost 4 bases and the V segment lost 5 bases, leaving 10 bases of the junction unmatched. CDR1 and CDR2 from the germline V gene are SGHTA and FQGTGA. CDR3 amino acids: CASSASAGGPGTGELFF. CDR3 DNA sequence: TGTGCCAGCAGCGCCTCAGCGGGAGGGCCGGGCACCGGGGAGCTGTTTTTT.

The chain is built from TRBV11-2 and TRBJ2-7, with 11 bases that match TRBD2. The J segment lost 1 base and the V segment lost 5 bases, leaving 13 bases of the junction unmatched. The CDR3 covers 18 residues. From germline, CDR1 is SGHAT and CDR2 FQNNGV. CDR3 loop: CASSPSPDGTSGSYEQYF. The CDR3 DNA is TGTGCCAGCAGCCCGTCACCCGACGGGACTAGCGGTTCCTACGAGCAGTACTTC. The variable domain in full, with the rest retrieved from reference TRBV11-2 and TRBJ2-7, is EAGVAQSPRYKIIEKRQSVAFWCNPISGHATLYWYQQILGQGPKLLIQFQNNGVVDDSQLPKDRFSAERLKGVDSTLKIQPAKLEDSAVYLCASSPSPDGTSGSYEQYFGPGTRLTVT.

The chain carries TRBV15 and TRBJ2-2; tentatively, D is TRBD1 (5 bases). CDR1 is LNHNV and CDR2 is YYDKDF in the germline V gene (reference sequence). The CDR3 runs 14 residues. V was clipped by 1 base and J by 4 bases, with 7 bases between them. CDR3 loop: CATSRVGPTGELFF. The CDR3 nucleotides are TGTGCCACCAGCAGAGTGGGGCCCACCGGGGAGCTGTTTTTT.

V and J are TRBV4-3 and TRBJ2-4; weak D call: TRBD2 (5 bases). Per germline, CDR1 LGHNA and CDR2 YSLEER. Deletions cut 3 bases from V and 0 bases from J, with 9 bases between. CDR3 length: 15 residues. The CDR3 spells CASSHLGLAKNIQYF. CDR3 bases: TGCGCCAGCAGCCATCTAGGACTAGCCAAAAACATTCAGTACTTC.

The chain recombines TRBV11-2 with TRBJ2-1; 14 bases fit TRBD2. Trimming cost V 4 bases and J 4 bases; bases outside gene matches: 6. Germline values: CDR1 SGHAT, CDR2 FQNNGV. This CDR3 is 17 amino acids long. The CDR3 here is CASSSQRTSGGYNEQFF. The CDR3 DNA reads TGTGCCAGCAGCTCACAGAGGACTAGCGGGGGGTACAATGAGCAGTTCTTC.

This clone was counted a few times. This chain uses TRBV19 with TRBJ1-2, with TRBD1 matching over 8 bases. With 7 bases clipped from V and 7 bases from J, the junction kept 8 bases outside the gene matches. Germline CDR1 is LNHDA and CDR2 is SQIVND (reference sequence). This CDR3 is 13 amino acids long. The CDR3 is CASTDRELSGYTF. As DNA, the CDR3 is TGTGCCAGTACGGACAGGGAGTTGAGTGGCTACACCTTC.

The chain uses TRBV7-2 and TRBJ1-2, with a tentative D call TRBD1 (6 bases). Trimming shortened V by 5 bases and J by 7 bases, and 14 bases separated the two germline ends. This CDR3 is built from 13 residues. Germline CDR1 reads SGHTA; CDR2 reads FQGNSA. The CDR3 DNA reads TGTGCCAGCAGCGAAGGTACAGGGAGTGGCTACACCTTC. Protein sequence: CASSEGTGSGYTF.

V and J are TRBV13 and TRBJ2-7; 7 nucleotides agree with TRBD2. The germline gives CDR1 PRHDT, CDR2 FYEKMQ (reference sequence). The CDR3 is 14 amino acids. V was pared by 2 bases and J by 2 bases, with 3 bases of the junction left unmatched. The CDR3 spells CASSLRGRAYEQYF. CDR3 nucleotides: TGTGCCAGCAGCTTACGAGGGAGGGCCTACGAGCAGTACTTC. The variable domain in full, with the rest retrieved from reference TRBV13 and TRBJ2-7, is AAGVIQSPRHLIKEKRETATLKCYPIPRHDTVYWYQQGPGQDPQFLISFYEKMQSDKGSIPDRFSAQQFSDYHSELNMSSLELGDSALYFCASSLRGRAYEQYFGPGTRLTVT.